Reported below is one TCR beta chain. Here immunoSEQ multiplex PCR was the method, and the copy in TCRdb shows in-frame clones only, minus some. The sample consists of approximately 80,000 clones, 87% of them appearing once. The data are from a study of T cell responses to AZD1222 COVID-19 vaccine. Across the whole study: Pooling was applied to second doses at about 4 or about 12 weeks.

CDR3 length: 13 residues. The germline V gene encodes CDR1 WNHNN and CDR2 SYGVQD (reference sequence). Trimming took 7 bases from V and 1 from J, leaving 10 bases between them. The sequence was collected from an adult in good health. This chain uses TRBV10-1 with TRBJ1-1; perhaps TRBD1 as D (5 bases). The source material was peripheral blood, sampled on day 0 of AZD1222 vaccination. The CDR3 nucleotides are TGCGCCAGCAAGAGACAGCCGAACACTGAAGCTTTCTTT. Protein product: CASKRQPNTEAFF.